What follows describes a single T cell receptor beta chain. This record belongs to a study of T cell changes during pregnancy in multiple sclerosis. TCRdb's copy holds only in-frame clones and misses some; the assay was immunoSEQ multiplex PCR. Of some 54,000 clones detected, 90% to 95% appear once; the ten largest clones hold more than 1.5%. CDR3 size: 17 residues. In germline, CDR1 is SGHNT, CDR2 YYREEE (reference sequence). V was pared by 0 bases and J by 2 bases, with 17 bases between. The sample was peripheral blood, taken after pregnancy. The chain links TRBV5-4 to TRBJ2-5; tentative D call: TRBD1 (5 bases). The origin of this receptor is a female donor with multiple sclerosis, enrolled in a pregnancy study. CDR3 sequence reads: CASSLVSGRLSQETQYF. The CDR3 nucleotides read TGTGCCAGCAGCTTGGTCTCAGGGCGTCTATCACAAGAGACCCAGTACTTC.